Shown below are 15 T cell receptor beta chains from a single sample sequenced in a study of T cell repertoires in cytomegalovirus infection (dated by TCRdb to between 2018 and 2020). The sample was run on an Illumina HiSeq 1500. TCRdb reprocessed the public reads (quality trimming at Q25 with fastp, clone calling with MiXCR) and kept in-frame beta chains. Rows are combined by CDR3 protein, so each entry shows the most common genes and DNA. This sample lists 800,000 to 950,000 distinct CDR3 sequences; roughly 33% were detected once. Jointly, the top ten make up around 11% of the sample. The antigens these receptors bind are not known. This sample's treatment or condition label indicates: in vitro stimulation with specific CMV peptide epitopes to enrich CMV-specific T cells. Sequencing used cultured CD8+ T cells from PBMCs, obtained from culture after CMV antigen stimulation. Receptors were obtained from a human donor in good health (CMV status not recorded). Some clones in this sample may be carry-over from other donors' samples.

In nucleotides, the CDR3 is TGTGCCAGCAGCTATAACCCTGCGGGGGGCTCCTCCTACAATGAGCAGTTCTTC. It translates to CASSYNPAGGSSYNEQFF. The rearrangement uses TRBV7-9 and TRBJ2-1, with 8 positions matching TRBD2. CDR1 is SEHNR and CDR2 is FQNEAQ in the germline V gene (reference sequence). The V segment lost 4 bases and the J segment 0 bases; nucleotides outside the gene matches: 11. The CDR3 contains 18 residues.

V gene TRBV6-5 combines with J gene TRBJ2-1; the D is unclear. V was shortened by 6 bases and J by 4 bases, with 16 bases between the two germline ends. Germline CDR1 MNHEY, CDR2 SVGAGI. CDR3 size: 15 residues. The CDR3 region has the DNA TGTGCCAGCAGAGGTTCCTTTAAAGGTTACAATGAGCAGTTCTTC. As protein: CASRGSFKGYNEQFF.

This rearrangement joins TRBV27 to TRBJ1-4; 9 nucleotides line up with TRBD1. CDR1 MNHEY and CDR2 SMNVEV come from the germline V gene (reference sequence). J lost 7 bases, V lost 5 bases, and 8 bases had no gene match. CDR3 length: 15 residues. The CDR3 here is CASSPGQGRSEKLFF. The CDR3 nucleotides read TGTGCCAGCAGTCCTGGACAGGGGAGGAGTGAAAAACTGTTTTTT. The whole variable domain, filled in from reference TRBV27 and TRBJ1-4, reads EAQVTQNPRYLITVTGKKLTVTCSQNMNHEYMSWYRQDPGLGLRQIYYSMNVEVTDKGDVPEGYKVSRKEKRNFPLILESPSPNQTSLYFCASSPGQGRSEKLFFGSGTQLSVL.

This clonotype was seen repeatedly, ten times or more. The J gene is TRBJ2-7, the V gene TRBV7-6; D is perhaps TRBD1 (5 bases). V lost 1 base and J 6 bases, leaving 13 bases between the germline ends. The CDR3 contains 14 residues. Per the germline V gene, CDR1 is SGHVS and CDR2 is FNYEAQ. The CDR3 DNA sequence: TGTGCCAGCAGCTTAGGTATAGGGGATGGCGAGCAGTACTTC. Translating it yields CASSLGIGDGEQYF.

The J gene is TRBJ2-7, the V gene TRBV12-3 or TRBV12-4, with a weak D call TRBD2 (5 bases). The CDR3 has 17 amino acids. Trimming stripped 2 bases from V and 5 bases from J, with 22 bases between. The DNA for the CDR3 is TGTGCCAGCAGTTTACCCCCGGGATCTTCCCCTCTGGACGAGCAGTACTTC. Its translation is CASSLPPGSSPLDEQYF.

Only a few counts were recorded for this clonotype. The chain employs TRBV6-2 or TRBV6-3 and TRBJ2-1; 9 positions match TRBD2. Germline CDR1 is MNHEY and CDR2 is SVGEGT. The CDR3 is 13 amino acids. The J segment lost 7 bases and the V segment lost 10 bases, leaving 8 bases of the junction unmatched. CDR3 DNA sequence: TGTGCCACAGGACTAGCGACTATAAATGAGCAGTTCTTC. This encodes CATGLATINEQFF.

This clonotype was seen only a few times. The chain combines TRBV7-9 with TRBJ1-4; 7 positions match TRBD1. The V and J ends lost 5 bases and 7 bases, in that order; junction bases with no gene match: 13. Germline V CDR1 and CDR2: SEHNR, FQNEAQ (reference sequence). The CDR3 is 16 amino acids. DNA of the CDR3: TGTGCCAGCAGCACGCCACCTCGGACAGGACGTGAAAAACTGTTTTTT. Amino acids: CASSTPPRTGREKLFF.

This clonotype appeared a few times. The rearrangement links TRBV6-1 to TRBJ1-1; D might be TRBD1 (5 bases). CDR1 is MNHNS, CDR2 SASEGT, per germline. This CDR3 region has 17 residues. V lost 5 bases, J lost 0 bases, and 19 bases lay in between. This chain's CDR3 is CASSPTGPPLMNTEAFF. The CDR3, as DNA: TGTGCCAGCAGTCCTACAGGACCTCCTTTGATGAACACTGAAGCTTTCTTT.

This clonotype was observed a few times. The chain uses TRBV7-9 and TRBJ1-2, with D unresolved. V was clipped by 6 bases and J by 5 bases, with 13 bases between them. This CDR3 is built from 13 residues. From germline, CDR1 is SEHNR and CDR2 FQNEAQ (reference sequence). CDR3 nucleotide sequence: TGTGCCAGCAGGCCCAACGGGAATTATGGCTACACCTTC. It is translated as CASRPNGNYGYTF.

This clonotype was seen more than once but under ten times. The V call is TRBV6-5, the J call TRBJ2-5; no definite D call. Germline V lookup: CDR1 MNHEY, CDR2 SVGAGI. Trimming pared 3 bases from V and 2 bases from J, leaving 7 bases between. CDR3 size: 13 residues. The CDR3 spells CASSYNQQETQYF. The CDR3 DNA reads as TGTGCCAGCAGTTATAATCAGCAAGAGACCCAGTACTTC.

This chain connects TRBV2 to TRBJ2-1; D might be TRBD1 (7 bases). V dropped 6 bases and J dropped 12 bases, with 12 bases sitting between them. From germline, CDR1 is SNHLY and CDR2 FYNNEI. The CDR3 extends over 11 amino acids. The CDR3 bases are TGTGCCAGCAGGCCCCAGGGGGGGCAGTTCTTC. Protein product: CASRPQGGQFF.

The rearrangement uses TRBV6-6 and TRBJ2-3; 8 bases fit TRBD2. V shed 4 bases, J shed 5 bases, and the junction held 8 bases outside the gene matches. CDR1 is MNHNY, CDR2 SVGAGI, per germline (reference sequence). The CDR3 extends over 15 amino acids. CDR3: CASSFPRGDLDTQYF. The DNA of the CDR3 is TGTGCCAGCAGTTTCCCGCGGGGGGACCTAGATACGCAGTATTTT.

CDR3 coding DNA: TGTGCCAGCAGCGTAGATGACAGTAACTATGGCTACACCTTC. Translated, it gives CASSVDDSNYGYTF. J is TRBJ1-2 and V is TRBV9; D might be TRBD1 (5 bases). The CDR3 totals 14 residues. CDR1 is SGDLS and CDR2 is YYNGEE in the germline V gene. Trimming left V 0 bases short and J 1 base short, with 7 bases between.

This clonotype was picked up a small number of times. The chain combines TRBV12-3 or TRBV12-4 with TRBJ2-1, with D perhaps matching TRBD1 (5 bases). Between the trimmed V and J ends, which lost 5 bases and 5 bases, there was a span of 16 bases. This CDR3 contains 15 residues. The CDR3 region has the DNA TGTGCCAGCAGTCCAAGTTCTAGGGGCGACAATGAGCAGTTCTTC. Residues: CASSPSSRGDNEQFF.

Comments on this clonotype: A read error may be the cause here, since a much bigger clone is one base away. The V gene is TRBV7-1, the J gene TRBJ2-3, with a possible D match to TRBD2 (6 bases). TRBV7-1 is an ORF; its function is uncertain. This CDR3 contains 15 residues. CDR3 DNA sequence: TGTGTCAGCAGCCTCAGCGGGTATTACACAGATACGCAGTATTTT. Protein product: CVSSLSGYYTDTQYF.